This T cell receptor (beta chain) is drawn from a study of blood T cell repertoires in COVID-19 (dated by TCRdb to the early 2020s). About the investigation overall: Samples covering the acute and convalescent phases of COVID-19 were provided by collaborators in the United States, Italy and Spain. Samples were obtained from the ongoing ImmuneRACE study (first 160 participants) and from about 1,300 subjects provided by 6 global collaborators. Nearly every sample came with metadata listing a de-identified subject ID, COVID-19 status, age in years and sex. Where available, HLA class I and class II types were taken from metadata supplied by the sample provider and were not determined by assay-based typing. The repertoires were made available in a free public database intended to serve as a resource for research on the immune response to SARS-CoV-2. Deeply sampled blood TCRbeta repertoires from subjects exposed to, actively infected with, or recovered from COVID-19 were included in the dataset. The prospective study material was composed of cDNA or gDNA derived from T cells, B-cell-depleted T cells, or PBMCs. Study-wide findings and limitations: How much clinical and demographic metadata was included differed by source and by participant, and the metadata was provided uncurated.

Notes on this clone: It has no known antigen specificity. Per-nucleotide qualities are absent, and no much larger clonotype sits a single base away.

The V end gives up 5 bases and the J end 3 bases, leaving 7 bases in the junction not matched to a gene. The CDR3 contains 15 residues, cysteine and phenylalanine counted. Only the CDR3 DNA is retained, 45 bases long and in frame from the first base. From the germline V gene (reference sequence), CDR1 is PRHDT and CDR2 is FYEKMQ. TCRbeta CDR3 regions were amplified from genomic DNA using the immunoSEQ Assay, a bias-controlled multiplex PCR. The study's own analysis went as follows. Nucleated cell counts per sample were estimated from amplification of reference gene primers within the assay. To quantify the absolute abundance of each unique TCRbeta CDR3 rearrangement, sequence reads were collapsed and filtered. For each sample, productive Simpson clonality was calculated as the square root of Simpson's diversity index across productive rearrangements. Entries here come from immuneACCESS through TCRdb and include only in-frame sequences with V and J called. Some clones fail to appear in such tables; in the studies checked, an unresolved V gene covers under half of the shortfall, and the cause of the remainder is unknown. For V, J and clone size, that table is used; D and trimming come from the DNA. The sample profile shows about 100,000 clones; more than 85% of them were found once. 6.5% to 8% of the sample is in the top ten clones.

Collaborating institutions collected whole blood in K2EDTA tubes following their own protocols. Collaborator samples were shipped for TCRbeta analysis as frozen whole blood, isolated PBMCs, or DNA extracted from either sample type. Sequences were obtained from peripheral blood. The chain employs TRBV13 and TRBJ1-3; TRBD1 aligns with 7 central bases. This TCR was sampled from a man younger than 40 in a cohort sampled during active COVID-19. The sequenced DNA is TGTGCCAGCAGCGCCGGCAGGGGGTTTGGAAACACCATATATTTT. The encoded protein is CASSAGRGFGNTIYF.